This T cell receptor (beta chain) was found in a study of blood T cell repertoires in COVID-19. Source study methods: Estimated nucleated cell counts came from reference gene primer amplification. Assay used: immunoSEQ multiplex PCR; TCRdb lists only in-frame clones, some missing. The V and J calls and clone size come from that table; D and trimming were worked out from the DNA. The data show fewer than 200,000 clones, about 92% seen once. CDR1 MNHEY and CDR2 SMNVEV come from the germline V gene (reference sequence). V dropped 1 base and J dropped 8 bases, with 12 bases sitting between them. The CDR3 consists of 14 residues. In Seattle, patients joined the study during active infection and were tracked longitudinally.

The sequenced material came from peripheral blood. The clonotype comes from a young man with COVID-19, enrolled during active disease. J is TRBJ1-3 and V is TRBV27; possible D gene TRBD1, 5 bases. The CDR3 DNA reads TGTGCCAGCAGTTTATTGCCAGGGAGGGACACCATATATTTT. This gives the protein CASSLLPGRDTIYF.